This T cell receptor beta chain was recovered during a study of identical twins. TCRdb re-called the 5' RACE reads with MiXCR, one entry per CDR3 protein. The data show hundreds of thousands of distinct CDR3 sequences, around 6.8% seen once. Germline lookup yields CDR1 MNHEY and CDR2 SMNVEV (reference sequence). After removal of 3 bases from V and 9 bases from J, the junction contained 9 bases not matched to a gene. This CDR3 is built from 16 residues. In this sample, this clonotype turned up a few times. The data also belong to a second study, concerning yellow fever vaccine responses in identical twins.

The material sequenced was memory (CD45RO+) T cells sorted from blood. The rearrangement links TRBV27 to TRBJ2-1, with 12 positions matching TRBD1. The clonotype was recovered from a woman aged 18-35 years in good health. CDR3 protein: CASSFVGTGGSGEQFF. The CDR3 DNA follows: TGTGCCAGCAGTTTCGTGGGGACAGGGGGCAGCGGTGAGCAGTTCTTC.